This is a list of T cell receptor beta chains from one sample in a study of HIV-infected patients and healthy controls. MiXCR was run by TCRdb on the 5' RACE reads, yielding one entry per CDR3 protein. The sample lists some 19,000 distinct CDR3 sequences, more than 8% occurring once. Input material: blood. Receptor source: an adult in good health. Both conserved end residues are part of each CDR3. The D gene is left open where the match is weak.

>NA|TRBJ2-3|11|TRBV7-2
CASSLPDTQYF
>TRBD1|TRBJ2-7|15|TRBV6-5
CASSYSGQGNYEQYF
>TRBD2|TRBJ2-3|20|TRBV6-2/TRBV6-3
CASSYIKSLGTSGDPDTQYF
>NA|TRBJ1-1|16|TRBV27
CASSLSAMRRNTEAFF
>NA|TRBJ1-1|13|TRBV7-9
CASGRMVDTEAFF
>TRBD1|TRBJ2-1|16|TRBV5-1
CASSPRGDRDYNEQFF
>NA|TRBJ2-1|13|TRBV7-3
CASSSGLQNEQFF
>TRBD1|TRBJ1-1|15|TRBV10-3
CAISRGQGAGTEAFF
>NA|TRBJ2-6|14|TRBV29-1
CSVDASSGANVLTF
>NA|TRBJ2-6|13|TRBV12-3/TRBV12-4
CASSSSGANVLTF
>NA|TRBJ2-1|14|TRBV2
CATRVPNSYNEQFF
>NA|TRBJ1-5|13|TRBV30
CAWSALPGEPQHF
>TRBD1|TRBJ1-4|15|TRBV2
CASRPGTGGPEKLFF
>NA|TRBJ1-2|14|TRBV25-1
CASSELTEIHGYTF
>NA|TRBJ2-5|14|TRBV27
CASSLSTRQETQYF
>TRBD1|TRBJ2-5|14|TRBV5-1
CASSFQGVQETQYF
>NA|TRBJ1-1|16|TRBV5-4
CASSLVRSGKNTEAFF
>NA|TRBJ2-5|16|TRBV7-3
CASSPGQFPHQETQYF
>NA|TRBJ1-2|14|TRBV12-3/TRBV12-4
CASSLQGSNYGYTF
>NA|TRBJ1-4|14|TRBV20-1
CSARDPPSGEKLFF
>NA|TRBJ2-3|14|TRBV7-3
CASSLTLQGDTQYF
>TRBD1|TRBJ2-4|14|TRBV20-1
CSAGTGFVKNIQYF
>NA|TRBJ2-3|15|TRBV24-1
CATSDLGGSTDTQYF
>NA|TRBJ1-1|17|TRBV21-1
CASSKEGAHYPNTEAFF
>TRBD1|TRBJ2-6|20|TRBV9
CASSVGVGQALRTGANVLTF
>NA|TRBJ2-3|16|TRBV11-2
CASSLGGGAYTDTQYF
>NA|TRBJ1-2|15|TRBV6-1
CASSEGGSPNYGYTF
>NA|TRBJ2-7|13|TRBV20-1
CSARPGGLYEQYF
>NA|TRBJ1-1|15|TRBV20-1
CSARGGSGVGTEAFF
>NA|TRBJ2-1|12|TRBV9
CASSVGNNEQFF
>TRBD2|TRBJ2-2|18|TRBV5-5
CASSLLLVGGGYTGELFF
>NA|TRBJ1-5|16|TRBV7-2
CASSLAGRGSNQPQHF
>TRBD1|TRBJ2-3|15|TRBV30
CAWSVGQGAADTQYF
>NA|TRBJ2-1|14|TRBV29-1
CSVDLGALYNEQFF
>TRBD1|TRBJ2-1|12|TRBV10-3
CAITGQGNEQFF
>TRBD2|TRBJ2-7|15|TRBV20-1
CSAPGLAGSSYEQYF
>NA|TRBJ1-6|13|TRBV15
CATSKRQNSPLHF
>NA|TRBJ1-5|14|TRBV29-1
CSVEESGGNQPQHF
>NA|TRBJ1-1|12|TRBV6-2/TRBV6-3
CASSRRTEEAFF
>TRBD2|TRBJ2-3|15|TRBV6-5
CASSPSSGRVDTQYF
>NA|TRBJ1-5|13|TRBV12-3/TRBV12-4
CASSLGRNQPQHF
>TRBD2|TRBJ2-1|18|TRBV7-3
CASSFKELLAGTYNEQFF
>TRBD2|TRBJ2-7|20|TRBV7-6
CASSFQPGLAGIGGTYEQYF
>NA|TRBJ1-6|15|TRBV5-6
CASSQITAPNSPLHF
>TRBD1|TRBJ1-2|17|TRBV7-9
CASSSSAGTGGSGGYTF
>NA|TRBJ2-5|14|TRBV25-1
CASSEPGPKETQYF
>TRBD2|TRBJ2-1|17|TRBV7-2
CASSPTGTSGSLSEQFF
>NA|TRBJ2-3|15|TRBV7-3
CASSFVPTSTDTQYF
>TRBD1|TRBJ1-1|14|TRBV2
CASSGGQENTEAFF
>NA|TRBJ2-5|16|TRBV12-3/TRBV12-4
CASSREGGTGQETQYF
>NA|TRBJ1-1|14|TRBV6-5
CASSYRGTNTEAFF
>TRBD2|TRBJ2-5|16|TRBV6-2/TRBV6-3
CASRRLYAGGLRDQYF
>NA|TRBJ2-4|13|TRBV20-1
CSAKEGGPPIQYF
>NA|TRBJ2-1|14|TRBV7-8
CASSSVEVATEQFF
>NA|TRBJ2-1|15|TRBV11-2
CASSLARETYNEQFF